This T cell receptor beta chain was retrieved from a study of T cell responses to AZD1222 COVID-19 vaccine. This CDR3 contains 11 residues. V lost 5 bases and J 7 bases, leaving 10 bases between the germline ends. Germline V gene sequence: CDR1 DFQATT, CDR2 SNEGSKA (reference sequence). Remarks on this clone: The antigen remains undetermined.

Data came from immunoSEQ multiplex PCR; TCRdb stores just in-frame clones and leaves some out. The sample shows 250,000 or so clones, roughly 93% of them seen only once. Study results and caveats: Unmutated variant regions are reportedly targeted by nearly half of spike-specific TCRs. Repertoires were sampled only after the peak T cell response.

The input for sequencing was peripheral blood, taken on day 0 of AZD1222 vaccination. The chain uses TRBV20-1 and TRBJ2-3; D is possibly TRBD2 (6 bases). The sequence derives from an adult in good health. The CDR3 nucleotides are TGCAGTGCTGAGCTAGCGAATACGCAGTATTTT. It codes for CSAELANTQYF.